This T cell receptor beta chain emerged from a study of regulatory T cells in long-lasting Graves disease (dated by TCRdb to the early 2020s). With respect to the entire study: Antithyroid drugs had been taken for less than 3 months by newly diagnosed Graves' disease patients. A total of 33 samples underwent TCR sequencing, from about 13 patients with persistent Graves' disease and roughly 20 patients with newly diagnosed Graves' disease. Persistent Graves' disease patients were compared with newly diagnosed Graves' disease patients by peripheral blood TCR sequencing and RNA sequencing. The study was registered as a clinical trial and conducted in China.

This clonotype was detected a few times. The antigen this receptor binds is unknown. No quality values exist for individual bases; no much larger clone is one base distant. Libraries were built with multiplex PCR. Instrument used: Illumina HiSeq 4000. TCR beta libraries were built with iRepertoire HTBI primers and Arm-PCR amplification of CDR3 regions. PCR products were gel purified before sequencing. The original pipeline was this. Gene usage analysis of CDR3 amino acid clonotypes relied on the approximately 68 TRBV and 15 or so TRBJ segments identified across samples. COPE and FqMerger were used to merge filtered high-quality paired reads into contigs. BLAST was used to align contigs to the IMGT TRBV, TRBD and TRBJ reference genes, and CDR3 was defined following IMGT. Any clonotype with a frequency above 0.1% was classified as a highly expanded clone. Repertoire diversity was measured by Shannon entropy, and V-J evenness by the Gini coefficient. Clonotypes shared by more than one individual were considered public. The public sequencing data were trimmed at Q25 with fastp and processed into clonotypes with MiXCR by TCRdb, which kept only in-frame beta chains. Records with the same CDR3 protein are collapsed into one entry carrying the most frequent genes and DNA. These V and J calls rely on TCRdb rather than the paper's analysis. Across this sample there are under 300,000 distinct CDR3 sequences, with 20% to 25% seen only once. The ten largest clonotypes hold around 13% of the sample.

Read against the paper, the sample's time point label means: newly diagnosed GD, antithyroid drugs for less than 3 months. For both TCR sequencing and RNA sequencing, RNA was extracted from PBMCs using TRIzol. Graves' disease was diagnosed according to American Thyroid Association guidelines. The patients came from an endocrinology department in Xi'an, China. Each patient gave 7.5 to 10 milliliters of peripheral blood, collected in an EDTA anticoagulant tube. PBMCs were isolated by Ficoll Paque Plus density gradient separation without further T cell sorting. An Agilent 2100 Bioanalyzer and agarose gel were used to check RNA quality, while a NanoDrop 2000 measured RNA concentration. According to the germline V gene, CDR1 reads SQVTM and CDR2 reads ANQGSEA. Including the terminal cysteine and phenylalanine, the CDR3 comprises 15 residues. Of all the DNA, just the CDR3 is kept, 45 bases in frame from base 1. V ends up 6 bases short and J 2 bases short, with an unmatched junction base count of 8.

The paper's findings and limits, for the study overall: TRBV28, TRBJ1-2 and TRBJ2-5 were preferentially used in persistent disease, while TRBV20-1 and TRBJ2-1 were favored in newly diagnosed disease. More public clonotypes were shared among persistent patients (under 3,000) than among newly diagnosed patients (roughly 1,000). Only the TCR beta chain was sequenced and analyzed. The authors acknowledged the small sample size as a limitation that may reduce accuracy. Compared with newly diagnosed patients, persistent Graves' disease patients had lower TCR Shannon entropy and fewer highly expanded clones, which suggests clonal expansion. Only peripheral blood was studied, because thyroid tissue, the primary lesion, was inaccessible.

This sequence was found in a female donor with Graves disease. Sample: peripheral blood mononuclear cells (PBMCs), taken at new diagnosis, from a patient treated with antithyroid drugs. The chain employs TRBV29-1 and TRBJ2-1; 9 bases in between match TRBD2. The DNA sequence is given as TGCAGCGTGGCAATCATAGCGGGGGCCTACAATGAGCAGTTCTTC. The translation is CSVAIIAGAYNEQFF.